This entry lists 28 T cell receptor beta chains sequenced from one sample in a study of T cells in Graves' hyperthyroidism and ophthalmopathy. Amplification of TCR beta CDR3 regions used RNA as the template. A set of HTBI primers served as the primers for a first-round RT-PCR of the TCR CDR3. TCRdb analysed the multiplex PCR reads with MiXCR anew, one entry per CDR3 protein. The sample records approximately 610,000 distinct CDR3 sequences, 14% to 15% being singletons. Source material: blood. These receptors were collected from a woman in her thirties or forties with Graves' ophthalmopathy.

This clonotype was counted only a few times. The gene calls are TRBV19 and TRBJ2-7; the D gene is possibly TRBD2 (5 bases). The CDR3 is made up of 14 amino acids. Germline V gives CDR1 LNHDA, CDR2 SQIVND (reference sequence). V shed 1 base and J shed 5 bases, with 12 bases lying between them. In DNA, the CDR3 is TGTGCCAGTAGTATAGGAGGGTACGTCCACGAGCAGTACTTC. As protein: CASSIGGYVHEQYF.

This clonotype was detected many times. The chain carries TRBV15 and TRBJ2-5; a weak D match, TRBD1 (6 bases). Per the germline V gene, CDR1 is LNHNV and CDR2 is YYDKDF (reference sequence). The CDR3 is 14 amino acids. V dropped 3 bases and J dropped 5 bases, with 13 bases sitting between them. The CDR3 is CATSRTGVQETQYF. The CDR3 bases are TGTGCCACCAGCAGGACAGGCGTCCAGGAGACCCAGTACTTC.

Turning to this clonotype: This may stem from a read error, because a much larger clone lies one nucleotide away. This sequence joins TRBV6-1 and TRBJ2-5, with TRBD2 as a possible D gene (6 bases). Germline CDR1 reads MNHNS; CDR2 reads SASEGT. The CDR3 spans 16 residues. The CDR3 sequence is CASRASSLASQEAQYF. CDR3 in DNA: TGTGCCAGCAGAGCCTCCTCCCTAGCGTCTCAAGAGGCCCAGTACTTC.

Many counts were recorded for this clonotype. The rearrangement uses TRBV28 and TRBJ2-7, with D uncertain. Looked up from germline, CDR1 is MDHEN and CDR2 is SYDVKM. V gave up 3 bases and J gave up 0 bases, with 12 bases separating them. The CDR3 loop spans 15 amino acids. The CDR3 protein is CASSFRAFISYEQYF. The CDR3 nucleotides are TGTGCCAGCAGTTTTAGGGCATTCATCTCCTACGAGCAGTACTTC.

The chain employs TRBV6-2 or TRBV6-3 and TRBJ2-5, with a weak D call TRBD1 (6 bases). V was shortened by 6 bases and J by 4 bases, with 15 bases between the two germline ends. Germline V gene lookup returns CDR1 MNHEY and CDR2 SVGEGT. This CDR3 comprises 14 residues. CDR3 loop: CASSPTPRGETQYF. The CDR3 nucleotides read TGTGCCAGCAGCCCCACACCCAGGGGAGAGACCCAGTACTTC.

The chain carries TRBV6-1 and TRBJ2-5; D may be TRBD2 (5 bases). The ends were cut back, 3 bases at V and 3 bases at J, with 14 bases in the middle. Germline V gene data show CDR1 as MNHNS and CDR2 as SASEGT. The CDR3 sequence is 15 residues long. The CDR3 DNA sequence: TGTGCCAGCAGTGACAACCCCCTAGCAGAAGAGACCCAGTACTTC. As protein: CASSDNPLAEETQYF.

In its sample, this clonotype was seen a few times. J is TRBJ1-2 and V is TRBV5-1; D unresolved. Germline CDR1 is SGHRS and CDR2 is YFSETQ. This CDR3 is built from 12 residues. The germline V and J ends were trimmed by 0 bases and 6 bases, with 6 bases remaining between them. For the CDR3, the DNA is TGCGCCAGCAGCTTGGCAGGTCATGGCTACACCTTC. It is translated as CASSLAGHGYTF.

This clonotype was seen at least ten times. CDR3 sequence reads: CASGPGTERAQYF. The CDR3 nucleotides are TGTGCTAGTGGACCCGGGACAGAGAGGGCCCAGTACTTC. The rearrangement links TRBV12-5 to TRBJ2-5; 7 nucleotides align to TRBD1. CDR1 and CDR2 (germline): LGHNT, FRNRAP. With V trimmed by 6 bases and J by 9 bases, 10 bases remained unmatched. The CDR3 has 13 residues.

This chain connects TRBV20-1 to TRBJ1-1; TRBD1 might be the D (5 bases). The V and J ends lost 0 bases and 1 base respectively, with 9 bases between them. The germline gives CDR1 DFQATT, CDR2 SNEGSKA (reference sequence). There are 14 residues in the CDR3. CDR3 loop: CSAREDTSNTEAFF. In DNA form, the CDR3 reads TGCAGTGCTAGAGAGGACACCTCGAACACTGAAGCTTTCTTT.

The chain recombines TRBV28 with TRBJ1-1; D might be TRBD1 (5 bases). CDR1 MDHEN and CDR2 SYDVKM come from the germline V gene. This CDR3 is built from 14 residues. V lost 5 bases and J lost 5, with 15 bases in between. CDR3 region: CASSPRGERTEAFF. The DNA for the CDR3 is TGTGCCAGCAGTCCCCGGGGGGAAAGGACTGAAGCTTTCTTT.

The CDR3 spells CASRGVWGEAFF. CDR3 coding DNA: TGTGCCAGTAGGGGGGTATGGGGTGAAGCTTTCTTT. This sequence joins TRBV19 and TRBJ1-1, with a weak D call TRBD1 (5 bases). The CDR3 sequence is 12 residues long. V lost 6 bases to trimming and J lost 7 bases, with 12 bases between them. CDR1 and CDR2 from the germline V gene are LNHDA and SQIVND (reference sequence).

The CDR3 bases are TGTGCCAGCAGTTTAGGGAGTTTACTCGACGGCGAAGCTTTCTTT. Translating gives CASSLGSLLDGEAFF. This rearrangement joins TRBV12-3 or TRBV12-4 to TRBJ1-1; D unclear. V was cut by 1 base and J by 8 bases, with 17 bases left in between. The CDR3 contains 15 residues.

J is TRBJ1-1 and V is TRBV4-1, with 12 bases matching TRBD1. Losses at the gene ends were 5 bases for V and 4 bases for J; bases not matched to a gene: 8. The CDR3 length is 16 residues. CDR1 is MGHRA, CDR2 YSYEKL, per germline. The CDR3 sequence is CASSYRDRGPPTEAFF. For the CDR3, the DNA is TGCGCCAGCAGCTACCGGGACAGGGGGCCCCCCACTGAAGCTTTCTTT.

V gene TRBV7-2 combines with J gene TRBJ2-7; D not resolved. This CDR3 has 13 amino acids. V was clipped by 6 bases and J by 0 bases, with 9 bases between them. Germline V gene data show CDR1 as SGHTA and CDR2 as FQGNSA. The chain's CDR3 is CASRRTSSYEQYF. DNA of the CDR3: TGTGCCAGCAGACGTACGAGCTCCTACGAGCAGTACTTC.

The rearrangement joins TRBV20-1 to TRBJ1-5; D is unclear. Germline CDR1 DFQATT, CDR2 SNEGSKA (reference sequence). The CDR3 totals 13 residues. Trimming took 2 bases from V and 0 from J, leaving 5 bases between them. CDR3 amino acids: CSARLISNQPQHF. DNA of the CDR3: TGCAGTGCTAGACTGATTAGCAATCAGCCCCAGCATTTT.

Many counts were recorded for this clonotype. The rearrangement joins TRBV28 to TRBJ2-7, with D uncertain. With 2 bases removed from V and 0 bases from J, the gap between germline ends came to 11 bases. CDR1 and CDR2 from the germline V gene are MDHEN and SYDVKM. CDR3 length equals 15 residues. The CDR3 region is CASSLQLADSYEQYF. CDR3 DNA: TGTGCCAGCAGTTTACAGTTAGCTGACTCCTACGAGCAGTACTTC.

Here the CDR3 reads CASSKGLEAGELFF. CDR3 DNA: TGTGCCAGTAGTAAGGGGCTAGAGGCCGGGGAGCTGTTTTTT. This chain connects TRBV2 to TRBJ2-2; possibly TRBD1 for D (5 bases). This CDR3 comprises 14 residues. Germline CDR1 SNHLY, CDR2 FYNNEI. The V gene lost 9 bases and the J gene lost 6 bases, with 17 bases spanning the gap.

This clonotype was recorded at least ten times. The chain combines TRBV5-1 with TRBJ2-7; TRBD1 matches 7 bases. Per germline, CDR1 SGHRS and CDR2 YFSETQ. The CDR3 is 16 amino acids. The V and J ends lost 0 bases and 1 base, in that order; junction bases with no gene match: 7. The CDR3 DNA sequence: TGCGCCAGCAGCTTGGCCCCGGGACAGATTTCCTACGAGCAGTACTTC. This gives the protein CASSLAPGQISYEQYF.

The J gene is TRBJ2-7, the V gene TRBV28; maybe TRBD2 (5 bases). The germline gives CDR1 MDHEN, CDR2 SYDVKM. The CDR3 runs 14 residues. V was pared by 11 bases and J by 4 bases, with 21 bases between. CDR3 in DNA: TGTGCCGTGCGGGCACTTTTCTTCGGGTACGAGCAGTACTTC. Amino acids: CAVRALFFGYEQYF.

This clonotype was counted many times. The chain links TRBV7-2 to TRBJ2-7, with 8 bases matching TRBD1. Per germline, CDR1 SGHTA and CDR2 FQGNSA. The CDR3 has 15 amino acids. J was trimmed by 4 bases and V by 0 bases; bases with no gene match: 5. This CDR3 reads CASSLAGQGTYEQYF. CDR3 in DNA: TGTGCCAGCAGCTTAGCCGGACAGGGAACGTACGAGCAGTACTTC. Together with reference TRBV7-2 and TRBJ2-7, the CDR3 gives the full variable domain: GAGVSQSPSNKVTEKGKDVELRCDPISGHTALYWYRQSLGQGLEFLIYFQGNSAPDKSGLPSDRFSAERTGGSVSTLTIQRTQQEDSAVYLCASSLAGQGTYEQYFGPGTRLTVT.

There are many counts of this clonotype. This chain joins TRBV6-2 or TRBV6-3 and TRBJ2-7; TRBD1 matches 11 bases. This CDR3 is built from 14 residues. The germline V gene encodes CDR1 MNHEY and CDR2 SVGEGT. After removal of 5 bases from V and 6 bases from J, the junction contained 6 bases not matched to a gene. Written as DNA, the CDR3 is TGTGCCAGCAGTCCTTGGGGGACAGGGGGCGAGCAGTACTTC. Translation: CASSPWGTGGEQYF.

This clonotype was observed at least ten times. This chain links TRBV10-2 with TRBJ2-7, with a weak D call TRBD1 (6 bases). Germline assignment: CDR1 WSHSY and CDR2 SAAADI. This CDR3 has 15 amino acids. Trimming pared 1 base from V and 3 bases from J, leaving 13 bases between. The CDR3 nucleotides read TGCGCCAGCAGTGAGTTTCGAGGGGGAAACTACGAGCAGTACTTC. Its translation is CASSEFRGGNYEQYF.

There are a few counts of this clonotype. CDR3 DNA: TGTGCCAGCCTCTCACTAGCCACACCCGGGGAGCTGTTTTTT. Translating it yields CASLSLATPGELFF. The chain combines TRBV7-2 with TRBJ2-2, with D perhaps matching TRBD2 (6 bases). Trimming removed 8 bases at V and 6 bases at J, with 16 bases between. The CDR3 contains 14 residues. The germline CDR1 and CDR2 sequences are SGHTA and FQGNSA. Full variable domain (rest looked up from reference TRBV7-2 and TRBJ2-2): GAGVSQSPSNKVTEKGKDVELRCDPISGHTALYWYRQSLGQGLEFLIYFQGNSAPDKSGLPSDRFSAERTGGSVSTLTIQRTQQEDSAVYLCASLSLATPGELFFGEGSRLTVL.

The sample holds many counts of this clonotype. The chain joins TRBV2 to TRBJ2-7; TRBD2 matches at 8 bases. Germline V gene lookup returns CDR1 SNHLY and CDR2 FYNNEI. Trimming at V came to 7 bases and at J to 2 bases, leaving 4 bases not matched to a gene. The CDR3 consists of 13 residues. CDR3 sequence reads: CASTLGLAYEQYF. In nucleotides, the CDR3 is TGTGCCAGCACTCTGGGACTAGCCTACGAGCAGTACTTC.

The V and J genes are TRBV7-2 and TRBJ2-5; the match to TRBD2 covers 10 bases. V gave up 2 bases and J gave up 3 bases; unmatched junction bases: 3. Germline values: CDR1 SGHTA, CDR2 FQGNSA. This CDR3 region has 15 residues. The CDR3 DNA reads TGTGCCAGCAGCTTATGGCTAGCGGGAGAAGAGACCCAGTACTTC. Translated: CASSLWLAGEETQYF.

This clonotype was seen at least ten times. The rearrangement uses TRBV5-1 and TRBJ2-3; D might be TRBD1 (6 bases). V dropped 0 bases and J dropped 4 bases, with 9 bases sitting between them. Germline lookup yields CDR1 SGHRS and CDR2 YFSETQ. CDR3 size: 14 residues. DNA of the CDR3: TGCGCCAGCAGCTTGGACGAGGGGGCAGATACGCAGTATTTT. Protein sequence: CASSLDEGADTQYF.

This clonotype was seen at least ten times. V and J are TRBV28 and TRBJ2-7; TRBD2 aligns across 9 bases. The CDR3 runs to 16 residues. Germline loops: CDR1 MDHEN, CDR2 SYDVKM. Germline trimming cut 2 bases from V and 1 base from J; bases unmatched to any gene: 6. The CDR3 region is CASSLVAGGLSYEQYF. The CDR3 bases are TGTGCCAGCAGTTTAGTTGCGGGAGGGCTTTCCTACGAGCAGTACTTC. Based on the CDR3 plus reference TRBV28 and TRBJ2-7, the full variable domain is DVKVTQSSRYLVKRTGEKVFLECVQDMDHENMFWYRQDPGLGLRLIYFSYDVKMKEKGDIPEGYSVSREKKERFSLILESASTNQTSMYLCASSLVAGGLSYEQYFGPGTRLTVT.

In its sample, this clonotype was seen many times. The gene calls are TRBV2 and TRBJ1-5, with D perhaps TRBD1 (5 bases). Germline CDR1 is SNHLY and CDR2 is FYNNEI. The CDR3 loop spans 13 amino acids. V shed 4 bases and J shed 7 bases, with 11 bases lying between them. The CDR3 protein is CASSGAGLQPQHF. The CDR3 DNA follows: TGTGCCAGCAGTGGGGCAGGGTTGCAGCCCCAGCATTTT.